The clone carrying this T cell receptor beta chain occurred many times. Its antigen remains unidentified. This entry is derived from a study of CD8 T cells in ankylosing spondylitis. Findings of the study overall: Matched synovial fluid from ankylosing spondylitis patients was reported to be enriched for disease-linked clones. Characteristic, it appeared, of ankylosing spondylitis blood was a TCR beta motif of eight highly homologous variants. Existing reports had already noted some motif variants in reactive arthritis synovial fluid and blood.

TCRdb itself ran the 5' RACE reads through MiXCR, one entry per CDR3 protein. The sample consists of 150,000 to 200,000 distinct CDR3 sequences, 10% to 15% of them appearing once. The CDR3 spans 14 residues. With 3 bases removed from V and 6 bases from J, the gap between germline ends came to 12 bases. Germline-derived CDR1 and CDR2 are SGHAT and FQDESV (reference sequence). The sequenced material came from blood, either unsorted or a sorted T cell fraction (not recorded which). V and J are TRBV11-1 and TRBJ2-1; D might be TRBD1 (5 bases). The source is a female donor with ankylosing spondylitis or in good health (not recorded which). This CDR3 reads CASSFRPRGNEQFF. As DNA, the CDR3 is TGTGCCAGCAGCTTTCGGCCTAGGGGCAATGAGCAGTTCTTC.